This TCR beta chain was obtained from a study of T cell responses to AZD1222 COVID-19 vaccine. Whole-study findings and limits: Reportedly, nearly half the spike-specific TCRs target unmutated variant regions. Among AZD1222 vaccinees, only five to seven were seropositive at baseline. Repertoire collection took place solely once the T cell response had peaked.

Using immunoSEQ multiplex PCR, the repertoire was profiled, and TCRdb retains in-frame clones only, with some absent. Here the sample spans some 180,000 clones, just over 90% being singletons. Concerning this clone: Its antigen is not known.

CDR3 size: 13 residues. Looked up from germline, CDR1 is DFQATT and CDR2 is SNEGSKA (reference sequence). The J segment lost 2 bases and the V segment lost 3 bases, leaving 4 bases of the junction unmatched. This TCR was recovered from an adult who received the MenACWY meningococcal vaccine as a control. The chain combines TRBV20-1 with TRBJ2-7; 7 nucleotides agree with TRBD1. Sequencing was performed on peripheral blood, taken 28 days after the second dose of the MenACWY control vaccine. CDR3 in amino acids: CSASGDSTYEQYF. Written as DNA, the CDR3 is TGCAGTGCTAGTGGGGACAGCACCTACGAGCAGTACTTC.